What follows describes a single TCR beta chain. The antigen remains undetermined. Sorting that relied on CD45RO/CCR7/CD25/CD127/CD95/CD27 yielded CD4+ naive, central memory, regulatory and stem cell-like memory cells. These data originate in a study of beta chain features in type 1 diabetes. Study as a whole: Sorted cells, some 110,000,000 in number, were examined across all samples. Study conclusions and caveats: In every one of the four CD4+ subsets, TCRB CDR3s were moderately but significantly shorter in Type 1 diabetes patients. In type 1 diabetes patients, VDJ junctions had fewer insertions; deletions at these junctions were more frequent. Patients showed naive, central memory and Treg TCRB repertoires that appeared more similar than those of healthy donors.

The CDR3 sequence is 16 residues long. Germline V gene sequence: CDR1 SGHRS, CDR2 YFSETQ. V was cut by 3 bases and J by 6 bases, with 22 bases left in between. Expressed TCRB transcripts got sequenced, as all isolated RNA was reverse transcribed. Here immunoSEQ multiplex PCR was the method, and the copy in TCRdb shows in-frame clones only, minus some. The repertoire consists of 130,000 or so clones, with approximately 10% occurring once and the leading ten covering 0.6% to 0.9%. The TCR was taken from a man younger than 40 with type 1 diabetes. Sequencing was performed on central memory CD4+ T cells from blood. This chain connects TRBV5-1 to TRBJ2-7; a possible D gene is TRBD2 (6 bases). In nucleotides, the CDR3 is TGCGCCAGCAGCTCGCGGGGCCCACTTCTCGGGGGCGAGCAGTACTTC. Protein product: CASSSRGPLLGGEQYF.